The present TCR beta chain was sequenced within a study of cytomegalovirus exposure and HLA in healthy donors. The study, taken as a whole, reports: In a later analysis, V- and J-gene trimming of beta chains associated with a DCLRE1C missense variant, replicated independently.

A word on this clone: Its specificity is unknown.

The PCR made use of 60 Vbeta and 13 Jbeta primers. Method: immunoSEQ multiplex PCR; TCRdb's copy keeps in-frame clones and lacks some. This table has approximately 220,000 clones, 60% to 85% appearing once. Germline CDR1 MNHEY, CDR2 SMNVEV (reference sequence). This CDR3 has 15 amino acids. The gene calls are TRBV27 and TRBJ2-5; 7 positions match TRBD1. Judging by the DNA end, TRBJ2-7 fits better; the J call may be wrong. The TCR comes from a man in his forties in good health and CMV-seronegative. The sequenced sample consisted of PBMCs. CDR3 bases: TGTGCCAGCAGTCCCCTGGACAGGACACGAAGCGAGCAGTACTTC. This gives the protein CASSPLDRTRSEQYF.